This paragraph reports one T cell receptor beta chain. Which antigen it targets is not known. No qualities accompany the bases; no much larger clone lies one base away. The CDR3 contains 14 residues, cysteine and phenylalanine counted. Only the CDR3 region is kept as DNA, spanning 42 bases read in frame from base 1. At the junction V is shortened by 1 base and J by 4 bases, with 8 bases in between. From the germline V gene, CDR1 is SGHTA and CDR2 is FQGNSA. In the paper's terms, the time point label means: cycle 2 day 1 (C2D1) of nivolumab. Every trial patient had relapsed following autologous stem cell transplantation, and prior brentuximab vedotin exposure was what differed among cohorts A, B and C. The trial cohort comprised about 60 patients with relapsed/refractory classical Hodgkin lymphoma whose best overall responses were complete response, partial response or progressive disease. In the multi-cohort phase II CheckMate 205 trial, trial patients received single-agent nivolumab. An independent review committee assessed best overall response by applying the 2007 International Working Group response criteria. Trial PBMCs were collected just before the start of nivolumab (C1D1) and during therapy at cycle 2 day 1 and cycle 4 day 1. After peripheral blood was drawn into 8 mL Vacutainer Cell Preparation Tubes, PBMCs were isolated by centrifugation and then cryopreserved.

Genomic DNA was isolated using the Qiagen DNeasy kit from unsorted PBMCs as well as from negatively selected CD4+ and CD8+ fractions. TCR beta CDR3 regions were subjected to amplification by immunoSEQ multiplex PCR with primers that anneal to V and J segments. Amplification bias was minimized using a synthetic immune receptor repertoire, and residual bias was removed computationally after sequencing. The source study handled its data this way. Custom Python scripts were used to quantify repertoire diversity as the Shannon entropy index. Unsorted, CD4+ and CD8+ repertoires were examined separately, except in combined analyses, for which CD4+ and CD8+ sequences were merged in silico. Clonal expansion was defined as at least a 2-fold frequency increase after treatment relative to C1D1, with a pseudocount of 0.5 for undetected baseline clones. Clones with 0 or 1 copy at C1D1 were classified as singleton clones, and clones with 2 or more copies were classified as non-singleton clones. Clones expanded in unsorted samples were labelled as CD4+, CD8+ or unknown by matching protein sequences in sorted samples from the same patient. Diversity changes from C1D1 to C4D1 were tested in paired samples using Wilcoxon tests. This is the immuneACCESS table as TCRdb keeps it, with only in-frame sequences that have V and J called. A part of the clones is gone; compared with another copy, unresolved V genes explain less than half, and the rest is unexplained. The DNA gave D and trimming, while V, J and clone size come from that table. The sample has approximately 150,000 clones on record, 78% of them singletons. Over 7.5% of the sample lies in the top ten.

The sample comes from a study of PD-1 blockade in classical Hodgkin lymphoma (dated by TCRdb to about 2020). In terms of the full investigation: Nivolumab dosing was 3 mg/kg intravenously every 2 weeks, continuing until either disease progression or unacceptable toxicity. To define a peripheral blood immune signature of response to PD-1 blockade in classical Hodgkin lymphoma, the study combined TCR beta sequencing with CyTOF.

What the research found in general, with its limitations: Baseline TCR diversity was reported to be lower in newly diagnosed patients than in healthy donors and to be lower still in relapsed/refractory patients. Patients starting nivolumab less than 1 year after ASCT had lower diversity and were excluded from later analyses to avoid confounding by immune reconstitution. The study was limited to a single clinical trial cohort, and causes of repertoire differences, possibly disease activity or prior therapy, remained undefined. Baseline diversity similar to that of newly diagnosed patients was observed in trial patients achieving complete response, whereas significantly lower diversity was observed in partial responders and progressors. A significant rise by C4D1 was seen in CD4+ but not CD8+ TCR diversity (p=0.0027 vs p=0.16), with the rise being most apparent in complete responders (p=0.02).

The chain uses TRBV7-2 and TRBJ1-5, with the D gene not confidently named. The source of this sequence is a human donor with classical Hodgkin lymphoma. Sequencing was performed on peripheral blood mononuclear cells (PBMCs), taken before the second cycle of nivolumab. DNA sequence: TGTGCCAGCAGCTTAGTCCAGTTTAATCAGCCCCAGCATTTT. The resulting protein is CASSLVQFNQPQHF.